Listed here are 7 T cell receptor beta chains from one sample, sequenced in a study of blood T cell repertoires in COVID-19. Using immunoSEQ multiplex PCR, the repertoire was profiled, and TCRdb retains in-frame clones only, with some absent. This repertoire shows some 200,000 clones, 87% found once; its top ten account for around 2.3%. The specimen was PBMCs or T cells enriched from blood (not recorded which). All receptors derive from a woman between 25 and 40 years old who had recovered from COVID-19.

V usage is TRBV14 and J usage is TRBJ1-2; D gene ambiguous. This CDR3 region has 13 residues. V was clipped by 4 bases and J by 7 bases, with 13 bases between them. CDR1 and CDR2 (germline): SGHDN, FVKESK. CDR3 coding DNA: TGTGCCAGCAGCCCATACGGGGTTAGTGGCTACACCTTC. It encodes CASSPYGVSGYTF.

This clone turned up a few times. V and J are TRBV29-1 and TRBJ1-2; D is perhaps TRBD1 (6 bases). The CDR3 is 13 amino acids. V was shortened by 1 base and J by 3 bases, with 9 bases between the two germline ends. Germline V gene lookup returns CDR1 SQVTM and CDR2 ANQGSEA. For the CDR3, the DNA is TGCAGCGTTGAAGGTTCAGGGGACTATGGCTACACCTTC. This translates into CSVEGSGDYGYTF.

CDR3 bases: TGCAGCGAAATACCGCGGGACAGTTACAATGAGCAGTTCTTC. It codes for CSEIPRDSYNEQFF. This chain joins TRBV29-1 and TRBJ2-1, with D possibly being TRBD1 (7 bases). V dropped 7 bases and J dropped 4 bases, with 17 bases sitting between them. The CDR3 has 14 residues. From germline, CDR1 is SQVTM and CDR2 ANQGSEA.

The V and J genes are TRBV14 and TRBJ2-3; 7 positions match TRBD2. This CDR3 comprises 17 residues. Trimming cost V 1 base and J 2 bases; bases outside gene matches: 9. Germline assignment: CDR1 SGHDN and CDR2 FVKESK. CDR3 residues: CASSQVVAGAVTDTQYF. The CDR3 DNA follows: TGTGCCAGCAGCCAAGTTGTGGCGGGAGCCGTCACAGATACGCAGTATTTT. Full variable domain (outside the CDR3, taken from reference TRBV14 and TRBJ2-3): EAGVTQFPSHSVIEKGQTVTLRCDPISGHDNLYWYRRVMGKEIKFLLHFVKESKQDESGMPNNRFLAERTGGTYSTLKVQPAELEDSGVYFCASSQVVAGAVTDTQYFGPGTRLTVL.

This sequence joins TRBV9 and TRBJ2-7, with TRBD2 identical over 14 bases. Germline CDR1 reads SGDLS; CDR2 reads YYNGEE. Trimming at V came to 3 bases and at J to 6 bases, leaving 5 bases not matched to a gene. The CDR3 runs to 15 residues. This CDR3 is CASSAGLAGAGEQYF. DNA of the CDR3: TGTGCCAGCAGCGCGGGACTAGCGGGAGCGGGCGAGCAGTACTTC.

CDR3 coding DNA: TGTGCCAGCAGCTCGACAGGGGTGAGGACAGATACGCAGTATTTT. Translated: CASSSTGVRTDTQYF. The chain carries TRBV7-3 and TRBJ2-3; 8 bases are shared with TRBD1. The junction had 6 bases not matched to a gene; V was cut back by 4 bases and J by 3 bases. The CDR3 runs to 15 residues. CDR1 is SGHTA and CDR2 is FQGTGA in the germline V gene.

V gene TRBV20-1 combines with J gene TRBJ2-1; TRBD2 matches at 12 bases. The germline V gene encodes CDR1 DFQATT and CDR2 SNEGSKA (reference sequence). This CDR3 is 16 amino acids long. V trimming: 3 bases; J trimming: 11 bases; junction bases outside the gene matches: 14. The CDR3 sequence: CSASNPGLAGPIKQFF. The CDR3 nucleotides are TGCAGTGCTAGTAATCCCGGACTAGCGGGACCGATCAAGCAGTTCTTC.